Shown below are 10 T cell receptor beta chains from a single sample sequenced in a study of cytomegalovirus exposure and HLA in healthy donors. The study ran its PCR with 60 Vbeta and 13 Jbeta primers. The method was immunoSEQ multiplex PCR; TCRdb's version includes in-frame clones alone and lacks a portion of them. This sample has approximately 190,000 clones, with roughly four fifths found just once. What was sequenced was PBMCs. These receptors were obtained from a woman between 18 and 29 years old in good health and CMV-seronegative.

The CDR3 protein is CASSQEYGSSYNEQFF. CDR3 DNA: TGCGCCAGCAGCCAAGAATACGGGAGCTCCTACAATGAGCAGTTCTTC. V gene TRBV4-3 combines with J gene TRBJ2-1, with D possibly matching TRBD2 (6 bases). V gave up 0 bases and J gave up 0 bases, with 9 bases separating them. Germline assignment: CDR1 LGHNA and CDR2 YSLEER. This CDR3 has 16 residues.

The chain uses TRBV28 and TRBJ2-3; 7 nucleotides line up with TRBD2. The CDR3 consists of 15 residues. Trimming at V came to 3 bases and at J to 6 bases, leaving 9 bases not matched to a gene. In germline, CDR1 is MDHEN, CDR2 SYDVKM. CDR3 nucleotides: TGTGCCAGCAGTTTGTGGGAGGGAACCGGGGATACGCAGTATTTT. It specifies CASSLWEGTGDTQYF.

The gene calls are TRBV7-2 and TRBJ1-5; TRBD1 matches at 7 bases. Unmatched junction bases numbered 9, after V lost 4 bases and J lost 6 bases. The CDR3 sequence is 15 residues long. Germline-derived CDR1 and CDR2 are SGHTA and FQGNSA. This CDR3 is CASSSRQGDSQPQHF. DNA of the CDR3: TGTGCCAGCAGCTCCCGACAGGGTGACAGTCAGCCCCAGCATTTT. The full variable domain, with the rest looked up from reference TRBV7-2 and TRBJ1-5, is GAGVSQSPSNKVTEKGKDVELRCDPISGHTALYWYRQSLGQGLEFLIYFQGNSAPDKSGLPSDRFSAERTGGSVSTLTIQRTQQEDSAVYLCASSSRQGDSQPQHFGDGTRLSIL.

This clone was seen many times. The chain has TRBV2 and TRBJ1-1, with 9 bases matching TRBD1. Trimming at V came to 4 bases and at J to 5 bases, leaving 5 bases not matched to a gene. This CDR3 comprises 14 residues. In germline, CDR1 is SNHLY, CDR2 FYNNEI. CDR3 protein: CASSGDREATEAFF. Written as DNA, the CDR3 is TGTGCCAGCAGTGGGGACAGGGAGGCAACTGAAGCTTTCTTT.

This chain links TRBV20-1 with TRBJ1-1; D uncertain. V gave up 3 bases and J gave up 2 bases, with 4 bases separating them. The CDR3 has 11 amino acids. Looked up from germline, CDR1 is DFQATT and CDR2 is SNEGSKA (reference sequence). CDR3 amino acids: CSASVNTEAFF. In nucleotides, the CDR3 is TGCAGTGCTAGCGTAAACACTGAAGCTTTCTTT.

The CDR3 protein is CASSKEQGAAGDYGYTF. The CDR3 nucleotides read TGTGCCAGCAGCAAAGAACAGGGGGCCGCCGGGGACTATGGCTACACCTTC. V gene TRBV21-1 combines with J gene TRBJ1-2; whether TRBD1, the table's D call, matches the DNA was not checked. TRBV21-1 is shown as a pseudogene. This CDR3 has 17 residues.

This chain joins TRBV7-9 and TRBJ1-2, with TRBD1 matching over 11 bases. From germline, CDR1 is SEHNR and CDR2 FQNEAQ (reference sequence). The CDR3 runs 16 residues. Trimming removed 4 bases from V and 6 bases from J; junction bases left unmatched: 10. CDR3: CASSSWTGGALDGYTF. In DNA, the CDR3 is TGTGCCAGCAGCTCTTGGACAGGGGGCGCCTTAGATGGCTACACCTTC.

This chain links TRBV7-2 with TRBJ2-1; D possibly corresponds to TRBD1 (6 bases). With 1 base removed from V and 7 bases from J, the gap between germline ends came to 17 bases. The CDR3 length is 16 residues. The germline CDR1 and CDR2 sequences are SGHTA and FQGNSA. This CDR3 is CASSLGYSQGQNEQFF. In DNA, the CDR3 is TGTGCCAGCAGCTTAGGGTACTCTCAGGGGCAGAATGAGCAGTTCTTC.

V usage is TRBV6-6 and J usage is TRBJ1-1; D remains ambiguous. This CDR3 is 12 amino acids long. CDR1 and CDR2 from the germline V gene are MNHNY and SVGAGI (reference sequence). Trimming shortened V by 4 bases and J by 1 base, and 4 bases separated the two germline ends. The CDR3 coding sequence is TGTGCCAGCAGTTCGAGGAACACTGAAGCTTTCTTT. Translated, it gives CASSSRNTEAFF.

The chain has TRBV5-1 and TRBJ2-3; D might be TRBD1 (6 bases). Germline V gene sequence: CDR1 SGHRS, CDR2 YFSETQ. V was shortened by 8 bases and J by 1 base, with 11 bases between the two germline ends. This CDR3 spans 13 amino acids. The CDR3 bases are TGCGCCAGTTCGACAGGCCGCACAGATACGCAGTATTTT. It encodes CASSTGRTDTQYF.